Shown below are 8 T cell receptor beta chains from a single sample sequenced in a study of graft-versus-host responses after intestinal transplantation. Assay used: immunoSEQ multiplex PCR; TCRdb lists only in-frame clones, some missing. The sample has almost 5,500 clones, roughly 28% seen once. The sample here was alloreactive CD4+ T cells from a mixed lymphocyte reaction culture, taken before transplantation. Subset described: CFSE-low proliferating T cells sorted from roughly 6-day pre-transplant mixed lymphocyte reaction (GvH or HvG direction). The receptors were sampled from a human patient who was an organ donor for intestinal transplantation.

V and J are TRBV7-4 and TRBJ1-2; 7 positions match TRBD1. This CDR3 is 13 amino acids long. The V segment lost 2 bases and the J segment 5 bases; nucleotides outside the gene matches: 2. Germline V CDR1 and CDR2: SGHVT, SQSDAQ. The chain's CDR3 is CASSLRQGYGYTF. In nucleotides, the CDR3 is TGTGCCAGCAGCTTACGACAGGGATATGGCTACACCTTC. Together with reference TRBV7-4 and TRBJ1-2, the CDR3 gives the full variable domain: GAGVSQSPRYKVAKRGRDVALRCDSISGHVTLYWYRQTLGQGSEVLTYSQSDAQRDKSGRPSGRFSAERPERSVSTLKIQRTEQGDSAVYLCASSLRQGYGYTFGSGTRLTVV.

The J gene is TRBJ1-3, the V gene TRBV5-8, with D unresolved. CDR3 size: 20 residues. Deletions cut 3 bases from V and 0 bases from J, with 25 bases between. Germline assignment: CDR1 SGHTS and CDR2 YDEGEE. CDR3 DNA: TGTGCCAGCAGCTGGGTACGTTGGCCTACGTTGGGCCACTCTGGAAACACCATATATTTT. As protein: CASSWVRWPTLGHSGNTIYF.

Sample share makes this clone medium-sized (0.01 to 0.1%). The V and J genes are TRBV4-1 and TRBJ2-2; D is uncertain. V lost 1 base and J 4 bases, leaving 7 bases between the germline ends. The CDR3 consists of 14 residues. Germline lookup yields CDR1 MGHRA and CDR2 YSYEKL. This CDR3 reads CASSQGVATGELFF. CDR3 bases: TGCGCCAGCAGCCAAGGAGTGGCCACCGGGGAGCTGTTTTTT.

This clone has more than one count but fewer than ten. CDR3 region: CAWSGTDEKLFF. The DNA for the CDR3 is TGTGCCTGGAGTGGGACAGATGAAAAACTGTTTTTT. J is TRBJ1-4 and V is TRBV30, with a possible D match to TRBD1 (6 bases). This CDR3 has 12 residues. Germline loops: CDR1 GTSNPN, CDR2 SVGIG (reference sequence). The germline V and J ends were trimmed by 1 base and 6 bases, with 6 bases remaining between them.

CDR3: CASTTPGLKDSGNTIYF. As DNA, the CDR3 is TGTGCCAGCACCACTCCGGGACTTAAGGACTCTGGAAACACCATATATTTT. The chain combines TRBV2 with TRBJ1-3, with D possibly being TRBD1 (5 bases). V was shortened by 7 bases and J by 0 bases, with 19 bases between the two germline ends. The CDR3 length is 17 residues. Germline assignment: CDR1 SNHLY and CDR2 FYNNEI. The variable domain in full, completed from reference TRBV2 and TRBJ1-3, reads EPEVTQTPSHQVTQMGQEVILRCVPISNHLYFYWYRQILGQKVEFLVSFYNNEISEKSEIFDDQFSVERPDGSNFTLKIRSTKLEDSAMYFCASTTPGLKDSGNTIYFGEGSWLTVV.

In this sample, this clone turned up a few times. V and J are TRBV4-3 and TRBJ2-7; 9 bases are a match to TRBD1. The junction had 3 bases not matched to a gene; V was cut back by 4 bases and J by 2 bases. Per the germline V gene, CDR1 is LGHNA and CDR2 is YSLEER. The CDR3 runs to 14 residues. CDR3 sequence reads: CASSLGQGTYEQYF. Written as DNA, the CDR3 is TGCGCCAGCAGCCTGGGACAGGGAACCTACGAGCAGTACTTC.

The chain links TRBV10-3 to TRBJ2-1; TRBD2 matches at 14 bases. The CDR3 has 19 residues. In germline, CDR1 is ENHRY, CDR2 SYGVKD. Germline trimming cut 7 bases from V and 2 bases from J; bases unmatched to any gene: 13. The CDR3 spells CAITKRGLAGVGAYNEQFF. CDR3 sequence (DNA): TGTGCCATCACAAAAAGGGGACTAGCGGGAGTGGGGGCCTACAATGAGCAGTTCTTC.

The V gene is TRBV5-1, the J gene TRBJ2-1; 8 nucleotides match TRBD2. In germline, CDR1 is SGHRS, CDR2 YFSETQ. The J segment lost 3 bases and the V segment lost 2 bases, leaving 4 bases of the junction unmatched. This CDR3 region has 15 residues. The CDR3 DNA reads as TGCGCCAGCAGCTTATTAGCGGGACGCTACAATGAGCAGTTCTTC. It specifies CASSLLAGRYNEQFF.